These 2 T cell receptor beta chains share one sample of origin, sequenced in a study of T cells in Graves' hyperthyroidism and ophthalmopathy. What was amplified from RNA transcripts were TCR beta CDR3 regions. The TCR CDR3 first-round RT-PCR relied on the HTBI primer set. Each CDR3 protein is one row after TCRdb ran MiXCR on the multiplex PCR reads. The repertoire holds roughly 280,000 distinct CDR3 sequences, with roughly 22% as singletons. Sequencing was carried out using blood. The receptor source for this set is a man aged 25 to 40 with Graves' ophthalmopathy.

At least ten counts were recorded for this clonotype. This rearrangement joins TRBV20-1 to TRBJ1-5; the match to TRBD1 covers 7 bases. CDR1 and CDR2 from the germline V gene are DFQATT and SNEGSKA (reference sequence). The J segment lost 0 bases and the V segment lost 1 base, leaving 12 bases of the junction unmatched. CDR3 length: 18 amino acids. This CDR3 is CSARGGTAISHSNQPQHF. The CDR3 nucleotides read TGCAGTGCTAGAGGGGGGACAGCAATATCTCATAGCAATCAGCCCCAGCATTTT.

This clonotype has ten or more counts. V and J are TRBV3-1 and TRBJ2-3; 7 nucleotides line up with TRBD2. The germline V gene has CDR1 LGHDT and CDR2 YNNKEL (reference sequence). V lost 5 bases, J lost 10 bases, and 3 bases stayed unmatched. The CDR3 consists of 11 residues. CDR3 amino acids: CASSAGVSQYF. The CDR3 coding sequence is TGTGCCAGCAGCGCGGGGGTATCGCAGTATTTT.